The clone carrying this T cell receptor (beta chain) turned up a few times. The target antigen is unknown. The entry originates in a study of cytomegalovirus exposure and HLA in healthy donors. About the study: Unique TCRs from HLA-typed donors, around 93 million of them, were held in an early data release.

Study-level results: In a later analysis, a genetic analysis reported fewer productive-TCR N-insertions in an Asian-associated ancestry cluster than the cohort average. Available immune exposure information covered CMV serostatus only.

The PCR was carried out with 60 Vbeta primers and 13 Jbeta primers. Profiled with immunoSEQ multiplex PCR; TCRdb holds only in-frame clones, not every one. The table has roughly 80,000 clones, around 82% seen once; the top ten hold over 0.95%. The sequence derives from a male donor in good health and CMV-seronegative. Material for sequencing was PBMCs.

Here the CDR3 DNA reads TGTGCCTGGCACCGGACAGGGCAAGAGACCCAGTACTTC. Translated: CAWHRTGQETQYF. V and J are TRBV30 and TRBJ2-5; 8 positions match TRBD1. The CDR3 is made up of 13 amino acids. With 5 bases clipped from V and 2 bases from J, the junction kept 4 bases outside the gene matches. Per the germline V gene, CDR1 is GTSNPN and CDR2 is SVGIG (reference sequence).